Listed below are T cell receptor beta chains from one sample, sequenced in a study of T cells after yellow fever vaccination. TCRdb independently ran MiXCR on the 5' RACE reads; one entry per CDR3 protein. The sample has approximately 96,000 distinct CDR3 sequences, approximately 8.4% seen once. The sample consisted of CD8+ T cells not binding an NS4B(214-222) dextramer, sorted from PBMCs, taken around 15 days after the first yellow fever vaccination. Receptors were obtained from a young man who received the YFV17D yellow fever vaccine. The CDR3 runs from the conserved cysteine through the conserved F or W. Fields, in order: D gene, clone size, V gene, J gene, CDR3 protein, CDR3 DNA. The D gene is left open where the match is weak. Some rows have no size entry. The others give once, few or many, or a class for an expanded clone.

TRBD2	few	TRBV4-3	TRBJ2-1	CASSQVPSGGFPSYNEQFF	TGCGCCAGCAGCCAAGTCCCTAGCGGGGGGTTTCCCTCCTACAATGAGCAGTTCTTC
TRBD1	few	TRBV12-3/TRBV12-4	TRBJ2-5	CASRLDRGRETQYF	TGTGCCAGCAGGCTCGACAGGGGAAGGGAGACCCAGTACTTC
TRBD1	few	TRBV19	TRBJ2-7	CASSIYRGDFSYEQYF	TGTGCCAGTAGTATTTACAGGGGCGATTTCTCCTACGAGCAGTACTTC
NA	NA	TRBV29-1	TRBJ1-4	CSVEDLPGGGEKLFF	TGCAGCGTTGAAGATCTGCCCGGGGGTGGTGAAAAACTGTTTTTT
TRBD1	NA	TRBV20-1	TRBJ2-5	CSASRQGVTQYF	TGCAGTGCTAGTAGGCAGGGGGTGACCCAGTACTTC
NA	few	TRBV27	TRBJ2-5	CASSRRALEETQYF	TGTGCCAGCAGCCGGCGCGCTCTTGAGGAGACCCAGTACTTC
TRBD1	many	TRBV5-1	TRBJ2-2	CASSLTGGNTGELFF	TGCGCCAGCAGCTTGACAGGGGGTAACACCGGGGAGCTGTTTTTT
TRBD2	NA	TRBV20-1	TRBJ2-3	CSARELAGGKDTQYF	TGCAGTGCTAGGGAATTAGCGGGGGGGAAAGATACGCAGTATTTT
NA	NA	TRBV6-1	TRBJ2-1	CASSPSGIYNEQFF	TGTGCCAGCAGCCCGTCGGGGATTTACAATGAGCAGTTCTTC
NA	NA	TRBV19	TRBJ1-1	CASSWQMNTEAFF	TGTGCCAGTAGTTGGCAGATGAACACTGAAGCTTTCTTT
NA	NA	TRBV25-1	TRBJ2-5	CASGGETQYF	TGTGCCAGTGGGGGGGAGACCCAGTACTTC
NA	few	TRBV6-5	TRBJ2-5	CASSYSDWETQYF	TGTGCCAGCAGTTACTCCGACTGGGAGACCCAGTACTTC
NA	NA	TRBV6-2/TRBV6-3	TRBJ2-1	CAGGSPYNEQFF	TGTGCCGGGGGGAGCCCTTACAATGAGCAGTTCTTC
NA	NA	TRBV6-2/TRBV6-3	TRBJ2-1	CASKYGFRDAKNEQFF	TGTGCCAGCAAGTATGGTTTCCGGGACGCTAAAAATGAGCAGTTCTTC
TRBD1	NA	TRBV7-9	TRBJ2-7	CASSPWTGPPYEQYF	TGTGCCAGCAGCCCCTGGACAGGGCCTCCCTACGAGCAGTACTTC
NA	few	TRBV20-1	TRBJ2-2	CSARGDKGRGELFF	TGCAGTGCTAGGGGGGACAAGGGACGCGGGGAGCTGTTTTTT
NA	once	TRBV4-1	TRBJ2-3	CASSQVADGPFTDTQYF	TGCGCCAGCAGCCAAGTCGCGGACGGACCTTTCACAGATACGCAGTATTTT
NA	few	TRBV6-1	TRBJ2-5	CASSGIEETQYF	TGTGCCAGCAGTGGGATTGAGGAGACCCAGTACTTC
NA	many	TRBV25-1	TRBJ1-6	CASSEKDSYNSPLHF	TGTGCCAGCAGTGAAAAGGATTCCTATAATTCACCCCTCCACTTT
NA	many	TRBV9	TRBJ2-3	CASSGLRGTTDTQYF	TGTGCCAGCAGCGGCCTTCGTGGCACCACAGATACGCAGTATTTT
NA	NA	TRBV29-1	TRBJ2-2	CSVVLVAEANTGELFF	TGCAGCGTTGTCTTGGTAGCGGAAGCGAACACCGGGGAGCTGTTTTTT
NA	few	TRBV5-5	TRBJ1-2	CASSLHSLYGYTF	TGTGCCAGCAGCTTGCACTCCCTCTATGGCTACACCTTC
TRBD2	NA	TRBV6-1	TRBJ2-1	CASTLTSGGAGNEQFF	TGTGCCAGCACCCTAACTAGCGGGGGGGCCGGGAATGAGCAGTTCTTC
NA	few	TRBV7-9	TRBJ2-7	CASSLRDTAYEQYF	TGTGCCAGCAGCTTAAGAGACACAGCCTACGAGCAGTACTTC
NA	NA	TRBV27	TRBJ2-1	CASNPVGSYNEQFF	TGTGCCAGCAACCCCGTGGGCTCCTACAATGAGCAGTTCTTC
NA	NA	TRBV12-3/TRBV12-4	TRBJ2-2	CANGADRAGELFF	TGTGCCAACGGAGCGGATCGGGCCGGGGAGCTGTTTTTT
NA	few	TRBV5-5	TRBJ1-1	CASSLRGVGDTEAFF	TGTGCCAGCAGCTTGCGGGGAGTGGGGGACACTGAAGCTTTCTTT
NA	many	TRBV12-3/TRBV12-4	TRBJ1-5	CASTTTGEGYQPQHF	TGTGCCAGCACCACGACAGGAGAGGGGTATCAGCCCCAGCATTTT
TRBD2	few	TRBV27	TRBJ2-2	CASSPLAGGDTGELFF	TGTGCCAGCAGTCCACTAGCGGGGGGAGACACCGGGGAGCTGTTTTTT
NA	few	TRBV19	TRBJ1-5	CASNGWGQPQHF	TGTGCCAGTAACGGGTGGGGTCAGCCCCAGCATTTT
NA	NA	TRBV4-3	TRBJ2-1	CASSQDSTMEQFF	TGCGCCAGCAGCCAAGATAGCACAATGGAGCAGTTCTTC
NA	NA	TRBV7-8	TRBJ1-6	CASRRPQSGTTLNSPLHF	TGTGCCAGCAGACGCCCCCAATCCGGGACAACGCTAAATTCACCCCTCCACTTT
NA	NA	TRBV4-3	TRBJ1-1	CASSQEYLGTEAFF	TGCGCCAGCAGCCAAGAGTACCTAGGGACTGAAGCTTTCTTT
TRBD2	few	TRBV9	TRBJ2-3	CASSAPRAGGPDTQYF	TGTGCCAGCAGCGCCCCTCGGGCGGGGGGGCCGGATACGCAGTATTTT
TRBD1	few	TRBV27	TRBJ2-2	CASSLISGTGGTGELFF	TGTGCCAGCAGTTTGATTTCCGGGACAGGGGGCACCGGGGAGCTGTTTTTT
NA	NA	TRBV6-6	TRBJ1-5	CASSYGGFAQRF	TGTGCCAGCAGTTACGGGGGATTTGCCCAGCGTTTT
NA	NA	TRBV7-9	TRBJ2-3	CAFRSGSTDTQYF	TGTGCCTTTAGGAGCGGGAGCACAGATACGCAGTATTTT
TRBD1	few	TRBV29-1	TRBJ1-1	CSVEPAIGTENTEAFF	TGCAGCGTTGAACCGGCTATCGGGACAGAGAACACTGAAGCTTTCTTT
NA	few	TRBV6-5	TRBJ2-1	CASSYEGAEQFF	TGTGCCAGCAGTTACGAGGGCGCGGAGCAGTTCTTC
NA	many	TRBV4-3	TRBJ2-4	CASSYGPGELAKNIQYF	TGCGCCAGCAGCTACGGACCAGGGGAGCTAGCCAAAAACATTCAGTACTTC
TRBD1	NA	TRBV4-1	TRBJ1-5	CASSQMGLGQPRNQPQHF	TGCGCCAGCAGCCAGATGGGACTGGGACAGCCTCGCAATCAGCCCCAGCATTTT
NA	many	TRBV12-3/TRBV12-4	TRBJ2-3	CASSFGRTDTQYF	TGTGCCAGCAGTTTTGGGAGAACAGATACGCAGTATTTT
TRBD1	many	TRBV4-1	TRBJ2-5	CASSTTGGWKTQYF	TGCGCCAGCAGCACCACAGGGGGCTGGAAGACCCAGTACTTC
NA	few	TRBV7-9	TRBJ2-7	CASSPGREQYF	TGTGCCAGCAGCCCGGGGCGTGAGCAGTACTTC
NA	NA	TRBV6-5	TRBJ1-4	CASSWSQGGTNEKLFF	TGTGCCAGCAGTTGGTCACAGGGTGGAACTAATGAAAAACTGTTTTTT
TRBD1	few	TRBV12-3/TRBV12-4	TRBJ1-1	CASSWGQLNTEAFF	TGTGCCAGCAGTTGGGGACAGTTGAACACTGAAGCTTTCTTT
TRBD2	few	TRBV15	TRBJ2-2	CATSRPGGGHGELFF	TGTGCCACCAGCAGACCCGGGGGGGGCCACGGGGAGCTGTTTTTT
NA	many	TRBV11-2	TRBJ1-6	CASKGNNSPLHF	TGTGCCAGCAAGGGCAATAATTCACCCCTCCACTTT
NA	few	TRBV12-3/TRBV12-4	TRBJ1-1	CASSFRVTEAFF	TGTGCCAGCAGTTTTAGGGTCACTGAAGCTTTCTTT
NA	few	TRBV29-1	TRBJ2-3	CSVEGDSSTDTQYF	TGCAGCGTTGAAGGGGATAGCTCGACAGATACGCAGTATTTT
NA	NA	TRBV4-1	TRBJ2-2	CASSQLGVKSASGELFF	TGCGCCAGCAGCCAATTGGGGGTCAAGTCAGCGTCCGGGGAGCTGTTTTTT
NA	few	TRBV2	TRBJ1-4	CASREDSFDEKLFF	TGTGCCAGCAGGGAAGACAGTTTTGATGAAAAACTGTTTTTT
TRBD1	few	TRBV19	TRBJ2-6	CASSIGQGLFHGANVLTF	TGTGCCAGTAGTATCGGACAGGGATTGTTCCATGGGGCCAACGTCCTGACTTTC
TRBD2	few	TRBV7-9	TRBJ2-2	CASSWTRTTGELFF	TGTGCCAGCAGCTGGACTAGAACTACCGGGGAGCTGTTTTTT
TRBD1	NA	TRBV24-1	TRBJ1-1	CATSDSGGRAFF	TGTGCCACCAGTGATTCAGGGGGCCGAGCTTTCTTT
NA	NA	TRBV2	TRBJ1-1	CASRQGYMNTEAFF	TGTGCCAGCAGGCAGGGATACATGAACACTGAAGCTTTCTTT
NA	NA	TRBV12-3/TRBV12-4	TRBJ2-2	CASSTGGGELFF	TGTGCCAGCAGCACGGGCGGAGGGGAGCTGTTTTTT